What follows are 27 T cell receptor beta chains derived from one specimen sequenced in a study of T cells in Graves' hyperthyroidism and ophthalmopathy. RNA transcripts yielded amplified TCR beta CDR3 regions. A set of HTBI primers served as the primers for a first-round RT-PCR of the TCR CDR3. TCRdb processed the multiplex PCR reads anew with MiXCR; each CDR3 protein has one entry. The sample lists under 550,000 distinct CDR3 sequences, roughly an eighth occurring once. Sequenced input: blood. Source of these receptors: a woman aged 18-29 years with Graves' hyperthyroidism.

Many counts were recorded for this clonotype. V gene TRBV28 combines with J gene TRBJ2-7; 8 bases agree with TRBD1. The CDR3 is 15 amino acids. The germline CDR1 and CDR2 sequences are MDHEN and SYDVKM. V shed 2 bases and J 3 bases; nucleotides not matched to a gene: 6. The CDR3 loop is CASSLRDRISYEQYF. The CDR3 nucleotides are TGTGCCAGCAGTTTACGGGACAGGATTAGCTACGAGCAGTACTTC.

This clonotype has at least ten counts. The rearrangement links TRBV2 to TRBJ1-2; a weak D match, TRBD1 (5 bases). From germline, CDR1 is SNHLY and CDR2 FYNNEI. The CDR3 covers 15 residues. Deletions cut 6 bases from V and 5 bases from J, with 19 bases between. CDR3 sequence reads: CASSLGGGLGYGYTF. The CDR3 region has the DNA TGTGCCAGCAGCCTGGGGGGTGGCCTTGGATATGGCTACACCTTC.

In this sample, this clonotype turned up many times. The V call is TRBV20-1, the J call TRBJ2-3, with TRBD2 matching over 7 bases. V was clipped by 1 base and J by 4 bases; unmatched bases: 5. This CDR3 comprises 14 residues. Germline V gives CDR1 DFQATT, CDR2 SNEGSKA (reference sequence). The DNA for the CDR3 is TGCAGTGCTAGAGTACCGGGAGGCCCAGATACGCAGTATTTT. This sequence encodes CSARVPGGPDTQYF.

This clonotype appeared many times. The chain couples TRBV7-9 to TRBJ1-2; TRBD1 agrees at 7 bases. In germline, CDR1 is SEHNR, CDR2 FQNEAQ (reference sequence). V lost 8 bases to trimming and J lost 5 bases; unmatched junction nucleotides: 11. This CDR3 is 14 amino acids long. CDR3: CASGKTGRTYGYTF. As DNA, the CDR3 is TGTGCCAGCGGAAAGACAGGGAGAACGTATGGCTACACCTTC.

This clonotype was detected many times. V and J are TRBV3-1 and TRBJ2-7; 15 bases map to TRBD2. V was clipped by 1 base and J by 0 bases; unmatched bases: 1. The CDR3 runs to 17 residues. Germline CDR1 and CDR2: LGHDT and YNNKEL (reference sequence). CDR3 sequence reads: CASSQGTSGRASYEQYF. In DNA, the CDR3 is TGTGCCAGCAGCCAAGGGACTAGCGGGAGGGCCTCCTACGAGCAGTACTTC.

This clonotype was found many times. The V call is TRBV18, the J call TRBJ2-7; TRBD1 might be the D (6 bases). The length of the CDR3 is 16 residues. Germline V lookup: CDR1 KGHSH, CDR2 LQKENI. Trimming removed 4 bases at V and 7 bases at J, with 23 bases between. The DNA of the CDR3 is TGTGCCAGCTCACACTTCACAGGGTCCGAGGCTGGAGAGCAGTACTTC. This gives the protein CASSHFTGSEAGEQYF.

There are many counts of this clonotype. This chain's CDR3 is CASSAGAGGLLRHEQYF. The CDR3 DNA reads TGTGCCAGCAGCGCGGGAGCGGGAGGCCTCCTTAGACACGAGCAGTACTTC. The rearrangement links TRBV27 to TRBJ2-7; TRBD2 matches at 9 bases. From germline, CDR1 is MNHEY and CDR2 SMNVEV (reference sequence). With 6 bases clipped from V and 5 bases from J, the junction kept 17 bases outside the gene matches. There are 17 residues in the CDR3.

The V gene is TRBV9, the J gene TRBJ2-1, with D tentatively TRBD1 (5 bases). Trimming removed 3 bases at V and 10 bases at J, with 14 bases between. This CDR3 comprises 13 residues. Germline-derived CDR1 and CDR2 are SGDLS and YYNGEE. The CDR3 reads CASSAPRRTEQFF. CDR3 DNA sequence: TGTGCCAGCAGCGCCCCCCGTAGGACAGAGCAGTTCTTC.

This clonotype has only a few counts. V and J are TRBV5-1 and TRBJ2-3, with D perhaps matching TRBD2 (5 bases). The V gene lost 0 bases and the J gene lost 7 bases, with 9 bases spanning the gap. This CDR3 is 13 amino acids long. From germline, CDR1 is SGHRS and CDR2 YFSETQ. CDR3 sequence: CASSLARRNTQYF. CDR3 bases: TGCGCCAGCAGCTTGGCCAGGAGGAATACGCAGTATTTT.

This clonotype was seen more than once but under ten times. The chain carries TRBV7-9 and TRBJ2-7; TRBD2 agrees at 8 bases. CDR1 and CDR2 from the germline V gene are SEHNR and FQNEAQ (reference sequence). The CDR3 is made up of 16 amino acids. With V trimmed by 6 bases and J by 2 bases, 12 bases remained unmatched. The DNA for the CDR3 is TGTGCCAGCAGATACGGGGGGGGGAGGGAGACCTACGAGCAGTACTTC. It codes for CASRYGGGRETYEQYF.

This clonotype was found many times. This sequence joins TRBV30 and TRBJ1-1, with 8 positions matching TRBD1. The CDR3 runs 12 residues. V was clipped by 7 bases and J by 3 bases; unmatched bases: 4. Germline lookup yields CDR1 GTSNPN and CDR2 SVGIG (reference sequence). The CDR3 region has the DNA TGTGCCTCGGGACAGGCCTACACTGAAGCTTTCTTT. Translating gives CASGQAYTEAFF.

This clonotype occurred many times. The chain is built from TRBV3-1 and TRBJ2-7; 7 nucleotides line up with TRBD1. This CDR3 contains 14 residues. Germline loops: CDR1 LGHDT, CDR2 YNNKEL (reference sequence). Trimming at V came to 4 bases and at J to 7 bases, leaving 10 bases not matched to a gene. The CDR3 sequence: CASSPRQGSGEQYF. Here the CDR3 DNA reads TGTGCCAGCAGCCCCCGACAGGGTTCCGGTGAGCAGTACTTC.

The rearrangement links TRBV15 to TRBJ1-2, with D hard to call. There are 13 residues in the CDR3. Trimming took 0 bases from V and 4 from J, leaving 6 bases between them. Germline V CDR1 and CDR2: LNHNV, YYDKDF (reference sequence). This CDR3 reads CATSRDRTYGYTF. The CDR3 nucleotides are TGTGCCACCAGCAGAGATCGGACCTATGGCTACACCTTC.

V gene TRBV28 combines with J gene TRBJ2-5; the match to TRBD2 covers 7 bases. CDR1 and CDR2 (germline): MDHEN, SYDVKM. This CDR3 has 15 residues. V lost 2 bases and J lost 3; bases outside the gene matches: 6. CDR3 bases: TGTGCCAGCAGTTTACCCGGGACTACTGAAGAGACCCAGTACTTC. Residues: CASSLPGTTEETQYF.

There are many counts of this clonotype. The genes are TRBV27 and TRBJ2-7, with 10 bases lining up with TRBD1. The CDR3 runs 17 residues. Per germline, CDR1 MNHEY and CDR2 SMNVEV (reference sequence). With V trimmed by 0 bases and J by 9 bases, 14 bases remained unmatched. This chain's CDR3 is CASSLSGQGPTVGGQYF. CDR3 coding DNA: TGTGCCAGCAGTTTATCGGGACAGGGGCCGACAGTGGGTGGGCAGTACTTC.

This clonotype occurred many times. The chain links TRBV12-3 or TRBV12-4 to TRBJ2-1; no reliable D call. This CDR3 has 14 amino acids. Trimming pared 7 bases from V and 3 bases from J, leaving 13 bases between. In nucleotides, the CDR3 is TGTGCCAGCACCCCGCATACGGACTACAATGAGCAGTTCTTC. Amino acids: CASTPHTDYNEQFF.

The chain couples TRBV7-8 to TRBJ2-1; 10 bases match TRBD2. Germline V gene sequence: CDR1 SGHVS, CDR2 FQNEAQ. V trimming: 5 bases; J trimming: 7 bases; junction bases outside the gene matches: 11. The CDR3 consists of 16 residues. The chain's CDR3 is CASSKGPGLASNEQFF. DNA for the CDR3: TGTGCCAGCAGCAAGGGACCGGGACTAGCGTCGAATGAGCAGTTCTTC. Filled out from reference TRBV7-8 and TRBJ2-1, the complete variable domain reads GAGVSQSPRYKVAKRGQDVALRCDPISGHVSLFWYQQALGQGPEFLTYFQNEAQLDKSGLPSDRFFAERPEGSVSTLKIQRTQQEDSAVYLCASSKGPGLASNEQFFGPGTRLTVL.

The chain has TRBV7-6 and TRBJ2-3; D is unresolved. V lost 2 bases and J 1 base, leaving 7 bases between the germline ends. This CDR3 contains 14 residues. CDR1 is SGHVS and CDR2 is FNYEAQ in the germline V gene. The CDR3 region has the DNA TGTGCCAGCAGCTTAAAGTGGCGCACAGATACGCAGTATTTT. The encoded protein is CASSLKWRTDTQYF. Full variable domain (missing parts from reference TRBV7-6 and TRBJ2-3): GAGVSQSPRYKVTKRGQDVALRCDPISGHVSLYWYRQALGQGPEFLTYFNYEAQQDKSGLPNDRFSAERPEGSISTLTIQRTEQRDSAMYRCASSLKWRTDTQYFGPGTRLTVL.

This clonotype was found a few times. Mismatch with germline at one junction end may stem from a read error. This chain joins TRBV28 and TRBJ2-2, with TRBD1 matching 7 bases. This CDR3 has 16 residues. Germline CDR1 and CDR2: MDHEN and SYDVKM. The CDR3 bases are TGTGCCAGCAGTTTCTGGGGACAGACGAACATCGGGGAGCTGTTTTTT. Encoded protein: CASSFWGQTNIGELFF.

This clonotype was seen a handful of times. This chain links TRBV20-1 with TRBJ1-5, with D perhaps matching TRBD1 (6 bases). This CDR3 comprises 13 residues. Germline CDR1 and CDR2: DFQATT and SNEGSKA (reference sequence). Trimming stripped 5 bases from V and 0 bases from J, with 8 bases between. CDR3 DNA: TGCAGTGCTGGGGACAATAGCAATCAGCCCCAGCATTTT. Its translation: CSAGDNSNQPQHF.

The rearrangement links TRBV20-1 to TRBJ2-1; 8 bases align to TRBD2. This CDR3 is 16 amino acids long. From germline, CDR1 is DFQATT and CDR2 SNEGSKA (reference sequence). Trimming cost V 4 bases and J 7 bases; bases outside gene matches: 15. The CDR3 is CSAILGTRVRGNEQFF. The CDR3 DNA follows: TGCAGTGCTATATTAGGGACTAGGGTTAGGGGGAATGAGCAGTTCTTC.

This clonotype was detected ten times or more. The CDR3 loop is CSARGRGGAFSSYEQYF. The CDR3 bases are TGCAGTGCTAGAGGTCGAGGGGGCGCCTTTAGCTCCTACGAGCAGTACTTC. This sequence joins TRBV20-1 and TRBJ2-7; the match to TRBD1 covers 7 bases. The CDR3 extends over 17 amino acids. With 1 base clipped from V and 0 bases from J, the junction kept 12 bases outside the gene matches. Germline V gene lookup returns CDR1 DFQATT and CDR2 SNEGSKA (reference sequence).

This clonotype was seen more than once but under ten times. The J gene is TRBJ1-1, the V gene TRBV20-1, with TRBD1 matching over 7 bases. CDR1 and CDR2 from the germline V gene are DFQATT and SNEGSKA (reference sequence). The J segment lost 7 bases and the V segment lost 0 bases, leaving 8 bases of the junction unmatched. The CDR3 spans 14 residues. This chain's CDR3 is CSARDSPQGIEAFF. The CDR3 nucleotides read TGCAGTGCTAGAGATTCGCCACAGGGGATTGAAGCTTTCTTT.

This clonotype was recorded many times. This chain connects TRBV11-2 to TRBJ2-1, with 7 bases aligning to TRBD2. CDR3 length: 18 amino acids. V lost 5 bases and J lost 0; bases outside the gene matches: 13. The germline V gene encodes CDR1 SGHAT and CDR2 FQNNGV. CDR3 sequence (DNA): TGTGCCAGCAGCCATCCCGGGCTAGCGGCGAGCTCCTACAATGAGCAGTTCTTC. Translated: CASSHPGLAASSYNEQFF.

This chain uses TRBV10-3 with TRBJ2-3; the match to TRBD2 covers 12 bases. The CDR3 is made up of 15 amino acids. With V trimmed by 10 bases and J by 5 bases, 10 bases remained unmatched. Per the germline V gene, CDR1 is ENHRY and CDR2 is SYGVKD. CDR3: CATTGTSGHRDTQYF. The CDR3, as DNA: TGTGCCACGACCGGGACTAGCGGGCATCGAGATACGCAGTATTTT.

This clonotype appeared many times. The rearrangement links TRBV27 to TRBJ2-7; 10 positions match TRBD1. The CDR3 spans 17 residues. In germline, CDR1 is MNHEY, CDR2 SMNVEV (reference sequence). J lost 1 base, V lost 6 bases, and 12 bases had no gene match. DNA for the CDR3: TGTGCCAGCAGCCCCGACAGGGGGCTTATCACATCCTACGAGCAGTACTTC. Its protein product is CASSPDRGLITSYEQYF.

Here the CDR3 DNA reads TGTGCCAGCAGCAAAAGTGAGGGGAACACTGAAGCTTTCTTT. It is translated as CASSKSEGNTEAFF. This chain connects TRBV7-8 to TRBJ1-1; D not certain. The CDR3 runs 14 residues. Trimming cost V 5 bases and J 1 base, with 11 bases left between them. Germline lookup yields CDR1 SGHVS and CDR2 FQNEAQ.